One and the same sample provided the 18 T cell receptor beta chains below, sequenced in a study of T cell repertoires in cytomegalovirus infection. Their specific antigens are unknown. TCRdb ran MiXCR on the reads and lists one entry per CDR3 protein. The table lists approximately 500,000 distinct CDR3 sequences, roughly a third of them singletons. The sample here was cultured PBMCs, taken from culture after CMV antigen stimulation. These receptors all come from a human donor in good health (CMV status not recorded). Some clones in this sample may be carry-over from other donors' samples.

This rearrangement joins TRBV5-1 to TRBJ2-3; 11 nucleotides match TRBD2. CDR1 and CDR2 from the germline V gene are SGHRS and YFSETQ. The CDR3 is made up of 15 amino acids. After removal of 2 bases from V and 5 bases from J, the junction contained 4 bases not matched to a gene. CDR3 nucleotide sequence: TGCGCCAGCAGCTTACTAGCGGGGGTCGAAGATACGCAGTATTTT. Amino acids: CASSLLAGVEDTQYF.

This clonotype was counted between two and nine times. V and J are TRBV28 and TRBJ2-7; D gene ambiguous. Trimming removed 5 bases from V and 1 base from J, with 12 bases in between. The CDR3 has 14 amino acids. Germline V gene data show CDR1 as MDHEN and CDR2 as SYDVKM. This chain's CDR3 is CASSRPGTSYEQYV. Here the CDR3 DNA reads TGTGCCAGCAGTCGGCCAGGTACTTCCTACGAGCAGTACGTC.

The chain uses TRBV9 and TRBJ2-2; the D gene is possibly TRBD2 (5 bases). CDR1 is SGDLS, CDR2 YYNGEE, per germline. Trimming took 10 bases from V and 3 from J, leaving 16 bases between them. The CDR3 is 14 residues long. The CDR3 DNA is TGTGCCGGGAGTTCGCGAAGGGACACCGGGGAGCTGTTTTTT. Amino acid sequence: CAGSSRRDTGELFF.

This rearrangement joins TRBV6-5 to TRBJ2-1; D is possibly TRBD2 (5 bases). Germline-derived CDR1 and CDR2 are MNHEY and SVGAGI. The CDR3 is made up of 14 amino acids. V lost 4 bases, J lost 5 bases, and 12 bases lay in between. CDR3 region: CASSSRRLNNEQFF. DNA for the CDR3: TGTGCCAGCAGTTCAAGGAGGCTGAACAATGAGCAGTTCTTC.

This clonotype has ten or more counts. The V gene is TRBV7-2, the J gene TRBJ2-5; D is undetermined. Germline assignment: CDR1 SGHTA and CDR2 FQGNSA. CDR3 length: 13 amino acids. The V gene lost 5 bases and the J gene lost 6 bases, with 13 bases spanning the gap. This CDR3 reads CASSTRTDQTQYF. CDR3 coding DNA: TGTGCCAGCAGCACCCGGACCGACCAGACCCAGTACTTC.

This clonotype showed up just a few times. This chain joins TRBV28 and TRBJ2-2, with 9 bases aligning to TRBD1. The CDR3 has 19 amino acids. Germline trimming cut 7 bases from V and 0 bases from J; bases unmatched to any gene: 15. Germline assignment: CDR1 MDHEN and CDR2 SYDVKM. The CDR3 sequence is CASTEEGNRGLPNTGELFF. The CDR3 bases are TGTGCCAGCACCGAAGAAGGAAACAGGGGGCTCCCGAACACCGGGGAGCTGTTTTTT.

This clonotype showed up many times. The J gene is TRBJ2-1, the V gene TRBV19; 13 nucleotides align to TRBD2. The trim removed 9 bases at V and 0 bases at J, leaving 5 bases unmatched. This CDR3 has 16 residues. Germline values: CDR1 LNHDA, CDR2 SQIVND (reference sequence). The CDR3 is CASSRTSGSSYNEQFF. DNA of the CDR3: TGTGCCAGCAGCCGGACTAGCGGGAGCTCCTACAATGAGCAGTTCTTC.

This clonotype was seen a handful of times. V is TRBV7-9 and J is TRBJ2-6; perhaps TRBD1 as D (5 bases). This CDR3 contains 15 residues. Germline V gene lookup returns CDR1 SEHNR and CDR2 FQNEAQ (reference sequence). The V gene lost 5 bases and the J gene lost 4 bases, with 12 bases spanning the gap. CDR3 coding DNA: TGTGCCAGCAGCGTTACTCAGGGCGGGGCCAACGTCCTGACTTTC. Amino acids: CASSVTQGGANVLTF.

The chain recombines TRBV4-3 with TRBJ2-7, with no clear D. CDR1 is LGHNA, CDR2 YSLEER, per germline. Between the trimmed V and J ends, which lost 2 bases and 2 bases, there was a span of 7 bases. This CDR3 region has 13 residues. CDR3 nucleotide sequence: TGCGCCAGCAGCCAATCTCACACCTACGAGCAGTACGTC. Translated, it gives CASSQSHTYEQYV.

V is TRBV7-6 and J is TRBJ2-1, with 7 bases that match TRBD2. V shed 5 bases, J shed 7 bases, and the junction held 5 bases outside the gene matches. The CDR3 totals 13 residues. Germline V gives CDR1 SGHVS, CDR2 FNYEAQ. The CDR3 nucleotides read TGTGCCAGCAGCGCTCGACTAGCTAATGAGCAGTTCTTC. This sequence encodes CASSARLANEQFF.

This clonotype was picked up a small number of times. This sequence joins TRBV6-2 or TRBV6-3 and TRBJ2-7, with TRBD2 identical over 8 bases. Unmatched junction bases numbered 13, after V lost 7 bases and J lost 5 bases. The CDR3 has 15 amino acids. Germline CDR1 and CDR2: MNHEY and SVGEGT. The CDR3 is CASIGREGRVHEQYF. The DNA of the CDR3 is TGTGCCAGCATCGGACGGGAGGGAAGAGTCCACGAGCAGTACTTC.

The J gene is TRBJ2-7, the V gene TRBV20-1, with 7 bases matching TRBD2. CDR3 size: 14 residues. In germline, CDR1 is DFQATT, CDR2 SNEGSKA (reference sequence). Unmatched junction bases numbered 11, after V lost 3 bases and J lost 6 bases. The CDR3 nucleotides read TGCAGTGCTAGCGGACTAGTTTTTCCGGGCGAGCAGTACTTC. Its translation: CSASGLVFPGEQYF.

This clonotype was detected only a few times. The chain is built from TRBV5-5 and TRBJ1-5; D is possibly TRBD1 (6 bases). Germline CDR1 is SGHKS and CDR2 is YYEKEE (reference sequence). Trimming took off 4 bases at V and 2 bases at J, with 13 bases between the two ends. The CDR3 is 15 residues long. For the CDR3, the DNA is TGTGCCAGCAGCCGAGGGGGAGGCGGCAATCAGCCCCAGCATTTT. Translating gives CASSRGGGGNQPQHF.

The chain is built from TRBV5-4 and TRBJ2-3, with 9 nucleotides matching TRBD2. V dropped 4 bases and J dropped 4; count of bases not matched to a gene: 7. Per the germline V gene, CDR1 is SGHNT and CDR2 is YYREEE (reference sequence). The CDR3 is made up of 15 amino acids. CDR3 amino acids: CASSPLSGSPDTQYF. CDR3 coding DNA: TGTGCCAGCAGCCCACTTAGCGGGAGCCCAGATACGCAGTATTTT.

On this clonotype itself: With a much larger clone just one base away, this may be a read error. The chain recombines TRBV7-9 with TRBJ2-5; 10 bases align to TRBD1. With V trimmed by 6 bases and J by 9 bases, 16 bases remained unmatched. The germline V gene has CDR1 SEHNR and CDR2 FQNEAQ (reference sequence). The CDR3 extends over 16 amino acids. The CDR3 reads CASSPDGTGAIGAQYF. The CDR3 DNA sequence: TGTGCCAGCAGTCCGGATGGGACAGGGGCTATTGGGGCCCAGTACTTC.

This clonotype has a count of ten or more. The chain uses TRBV6-1 and TRBJ2-7, with TRBD1 matching 7 bases. The CDR3 covers 12 residues. The germline CDR1 and CDR2 sequences are MNHNS and SASEGT. V trimming: 5 bases; J trimming: 7 bases; junction bases outside the gene matches: 5. This chain's CDR3 is CASSPGTAEQYV. CDR3 nucleotides: TGTGCCAGCAGTCCAGGGACAGCTGAGCAGTACGTC.

In its sample, this clonotype was seen once. The genes are TRBV4-1 and TRBJ2-1, with 9 bases lining up with TRBD2. The V gene's germline CDR1 is MGHRA and CDR2 YSYEKL. This CDR3 is built from 17 residues. V lost 2 bases and J lost 0; bases outside the gene matches: 5. The CDR3 DNA is TGCGCCAGCAGCCAACGGCTAGCGGGGTACTCCTACAATGAGCAGTTCTTC. It encodes CASSQRLAGYSYNEQFF.

The sample holds a few counts of this clonotype. For the CDR3, the DNA is TGTGCCAGCAGCCTCGGGACCAAGGGTGGTGGGTCACCCCTCCACTTT. This codes for CASSLGTKGGGSPLHF. The chain has TRBV7-2 and TRBJ1-6, with a weak D call TRBD1 (5 bases). V dropped 5 bases and J dropped 10 bases, with 21 bases sitting between them. Germline V lookup: CDR1 SGHTA, CDR2 FQGNSA. The CDR3 sequence is 16 residues long.